A single sample is the source of the 25 T cell receptor beta chains below, sequenced in a study of regulatory T cells in long-lasting Graves disease. CDR3-region Arm-PCR and iRepertoire HTBI primers produced the TCR beta libraries. TCRdb redid the calling of the multiplex PCR reads with MiXCR, one entry per CDR3 protein. The sample lists around 470,000 distinct CDR3 sequences; 14% were seen once. Regarding time point: newly diagnosed GD, antithyroid drugs for less than 3 months. From RNA extracted from PBMCs, the TCR library was made. The same sample was also studied in work on T cells in Graves' hyperthyroidism and ophthalmopathy.

The sample was peripheral blood mononuclear cells (PBMCs), taken at new diagnosis, from a patient treated with antithyroid drugs. The receptors originated from a woman in her forties or fifties with Graves disease.

The rearrangement joins TRBV10-3 to TRBJ2-7; possibly TRBD1 or TRBD2 for D (5 bases each). This CDR3 has 16 residues. V lost 5 bases and J 0 bases, leaving 17 bases between the germline ends. Germline V gene data show CDR1 as ENHRY and CDR2 as SYGVKD. In nucleotides, the CDR3 is TGTGCCATCAGTAAAAAGGGACCGCCCTTCTCCTACGAGCAGTACTTC. This gives the protein CAISKKGPPFSYEQYF.

This clonotype was detected ten times or more. The chain employs TRBV20-1 and TRBJ2-1; no definite D call. Between the trimmed V and J ends, which lost 2 bases and 0 bases, there was a span of 14 bases. Per germline, CDR1 DFQATT and CDR2 SNEGSKA (reference sequence). There are 16 residues in the CDR3. The CDR3 reads CSARWRRIRSYNEQFF. In DNA, the CDR3 is TGCAGTGCTAGATGGAGACGGATACGCTCCTACAATGAGCAGTTCTTC.

The chain has TRBV28 and TRBJ1-2; weak D call: TRBD1 (6 bases). The CDR3 is 12 amino acids. The germline V and J ends were trimmed by 5 bases and 3 bases, with 7 bases remaining between them. Germline loops: CDR1 MDHEN, CDR2 SYDVKM. CDR3 region: CASSQGYYGYTF. CDR3 nucleotide sequence: TGTGCCAGCAGTCAGGGGTACTATGGCTACACCTTC.

The table lists this clonotype with a few counts. The V gene is TRBV7-6, the J gene TRBJ2-2; 11 nucleotides align to TRBD1. J was trimmed by 6 bases and V by 4 bases; bases with no gene match: 7. CDR1 and CDR2 (germline): SGHVS, FNYEAQ. The CDR3 has 16 amino acids. The CDR3 here is CASSSIPGQGAGELFF. In DNA form, the CDR3 reads TGTGCCAGCAGCTCAATTCCGGGACAGGGGGCCGGGGAGCTGTTTTTT. The variable domain in full, completed from reference TRBV7-6 and TRBJ2-2, reads GAGVSQSPRYKVTKRGQDVALRCDPISGHVSLYWYRQALGQGPEFLTYFNYEAQQDKSGLPNDRFSAERPEGSISTLTIQRTEQRDSAMYRCASSSIPGQGAGELFFGEGSRLTVL.

This clonotype was observed at least ten times. This chain links TRBV7-9 with TRBJ2-5, with D maybe TRBD2 (7 bases). V dropped 6 bases and J dropped 1 base, with 15 bases sitting between them. Germline CDR1 is SEHNR and CDR2 is FQNEAQ (reference sequence). This CDR3 has 15 residues. The CDR3 nucleotides read TGTGCCAGCAGATCCCTAGGGGGGGCCCAAGAGACCCAGTACTTC. This translates into CASRSLGGAQETQYF.

This clonotype was counted at least ten times. This rearrangement joins TRBV29-1 to TRBJ2-5; 12 positions agree with TRBD2. The CDR3 extends over 17 amino acids. Germline lookup yields CDR1 SQVTM and CDR2 ANQGSEA. V lost 4 bases and J lost 4; bases outside the gene matches: 13. The CDR3 loop reads CSVGLSPLAGGGETQYF. The CDR3 DNA reads TGCAGCGTTGGGCTATCGCCTCTAGCGGGAGGGGGAGAGACCCAGTACTTC.

This clonotype occurred many times. The J gene is TRBJ2-1, the V gene TRBV12-3 or TRBV12-4; D gene ambiguous. With 6 bases removed from V and 10 bases from J, the gap between germline ends came to 10 bases. This CDR3 has 11 amino acids. This CDR3 is CASSFGGEQFF. As DNA, the CDR3 is TGTGCCAGCAGCTTTGGTGGCGAGCAGTTCTTC.

This clonotype has a handful of counts. The chain joins TRBV27 to TRBJ2-1, with D unclear. V was trimmed by 6 bases and J by 0 bases, leaving 12 bases between them. The CDR3 sequence is 15 residues long. Germline CDR1 is MNHEY and CDR2 is SMNVEV (reference sequence). The CDR3 coding sequence is TGTGCCAGCAGAGGTCAGGCTAGCTCCTACAATGAGCAGTTCTTC. Translating it yields CASRGQASSYNEQFF.

The sample holds many counts of this clonotype. This chain connects TRBV20-1 to TRBJ1-1; a weak D match, TRBD1 (5 bases). The length of the CDR3 is 13 residues. From germline, CDR1 is DFQATT and CDR2 SNEGSKA (reference sequence). With 0 bases removed from V and 1 base from J, the gap between germline ends came to 6 bases. The DNA of the CDR3 is TGCAGTGCTAGAGATGACAGGAACACTGAAGCTTTCTTT. This translates into CSARDDRNTEAFF.

This clonotype showed up just a few times. The chain recombines TRBV19 with TRBJ2-7; D may be TRBD2 (7 bases). This CDR3 is 12 amino acids long. The germline gives CDR1 LNHDA, CDR2 SQIVND (reference sequence). Trimming shortened V by 10 bases and J by 5 bases, and 15 bases separated the two germline ends. In DNA form, the CDR3 reads TGTGCCACCCTCGGCGGGGGCAACGAGCAGTACTTC. Translating gives CATLGGGNEQYF.

At least ten counts were recorded for this clonotype. CDR3 amino acids: CASATGGMTLAFF. CDR3 nucleotides: TGTGCCAGCGCCACAGGGGGAATGACGTTAGCTTTCTTT. The V and J genes are TRBV2 and TRBJ1-1, with TRBD1 matching 8 bases. Germline CDR1 and CDR2: SNHLY and FYNNEI. V lost 8 bases, J lost 10 bases, and 12 bases stayed unmatched. This CDR3 is built from 13 residues. The full variable domain, in which reference TRBV2 and TRBJ1-1 provide the parts outside the CDR3, is EPEVTQTPSHQVTQMGQEVILRCVPISNHLYFYWYRQILGQKVEFLVSFYNNEISEKSEIFDDQFSVERPDGSNFTLKIRSTKLEDSAMYFCASATGGMTLAFFGQGTRLTVV.

This sequence joins TRBV6-1 and TRBJ1-1; D remains ambiguous. Germline CDR1 and CDR2: MNHNS and SASEGT. The CDR3 extends over 13 amino acids. V was pared by 6 bases and J by 0 bases, with 8 bases between. The CDR3: CASREALNTEAFF. The CDR3 DNA reads as TGTGCCAGCAGGGAGGCCTTGAACACTGAAGCTTTCTTT.

This clonotype was seen repeatedly, ten times or more. This chain joins TRBV5-1 and TRBJ2-3; D perhaps matches TRBD2 (5 bases). The V end lost 2 bases, the J end lost 3 bases, and 10 bases lay between the germline ends. The CDR3 is 14 residues long. Germline V CDR1 and CDR2: SGHRS, YFSETQ. The CDR3 sequence: CASSFRGRTDTQYF. The CDR3 DNA is TGCGCCAGCAGCTTCCGGGGTAGGACAGATACGCAGTATTTT.

This clonotype has a handful of counts. CDR3 sequence (DNA): TGTGCCACCAGTGGGGCCACAGGCAATGGACGTTACGAGCAGTACTTC. It yields the protein CATSGATGNGRYEQYF. V is TRBV24-1 and J is TRBJ2-7; perhaps TRBD1 as D (5 bases). Germline V gene sequence: CDR1 KGHDR, CDR2 SFDVKD. The CDR3 runs to 16 residues. V was clipped by 5 bases and J by 4 bases, with 20 bases between them.

The rearrangement uses TRBV3-1 and TRBJ2-7; TRBD2 matches at 8 bases. The CDR3 is made up of 13 amino acids. The germline gives CDR1 LGHDT, CDR2 YNNKEL (reference sequence). Trimming took 0 bases from V and 6 from J; bases not matched to a gene: 1. In DNA, the CDR3 is TGTGCCAGCAGCCAAGACGGGGGGGGCGAGCAGTACTTC. Amino acids: CASSQDGGGEQYF.

This clonotype was counted at least ten times. The chain has TRBV12-3 or TRBV12-4 and TRBJ2-1; 13 bases line up with TRBD2. CDR3 length: 16 amino acids. V dropped 10 bases and J dropped 4; count of bases not matched to a gene: 10. Written as DNA, the CDR3 is TGTGCCATTACAGGGACTAGCGGGAAAGGTTACAATGAGCAGTTCTTC. This translates into CAITGTSGKGYNEQFF.

The genes are TRBV10-2 and TRBJ2-5; TRBD2 matches at 14 bases. Losses at the gene ends were 5 bases for V and 7 bases for J; bases not matched to a gene: 3. Germline V gene data show CDR1 as WSHSY and CDR2 as SAAADI. This CDR3 is 14 amino acids long. CDR3 region: CASSSGLAGGTQYF. The CDR3 bases are TGCGCCAGCAGTAGTGGACTAGCGGGAGGGACCCAGTACTTC.

The sample holds many counts of this clonotype. The chain links TRBV28 to TRBJ1-2; 7 bases fit TRBD1. Germline V gene lookup returns CDR1 MDHEN and CDR2 SYDVKM. The CDR3 sequence is 19 residues long. Trimming took 5 bases from V and 7 from J; bases not matched to a gene: 25. The CDR3 nucleotides read TGTGCCAGCAGTCGCCCCCGAATAGGGACAGCTGAAACCGAGGGTGGCTACACCTTC. Its protein is CASSRPRIGTAETEGGYTF.

In this sample, this clonotype turned up many times. The gene calls are TRBV11-1 and TRBJ2-5; the match to TRBD1 covers 9 bases. The J segment lost 4 bases and the V segment lost 4 bases, leaving 16 bases of the junction unmatched. CDR1 is SGHAT, CDR2 FQDESV, per germline (reference sequence). This CDR3 is 18 amino acids long. In DNA, the CDR3 is TGTGCCAGCAGCTCCACATCTCCGGGACAGGGTGATCTAGAGACCCAGTACTTC. It specifies CASSSTSPGQGDLETQYF.

This chain joins TRBV6-1 and TRBJ2-5; tentative D call: TRBD1 (5 bases). The CDR3 has 16 amino acids. V was clipped by 6 bases and J by 0 bases, with 17 bases between them. Germline CDR1 and CDR2: MNHNS and SASEGT. The CDR3 DNA sequence: TGTGCCAGCAGCCGAAAAATGACAGTTTACCAAGAGACCCAGTACTTC. Its translation: CASSRKMTVYQETQYF.

This clonotype was observed many times. The rearrangement uses TRBV7-8 and TRBJ2-2; D is ambiguous. The V gene's germline CDR1 is SGHVS and CDR2 FQNEAQ. The CDR3 has 15 amino acids. With 5 bases removed from V and 2 bases from J, the gap between germline ends came to 12 bases. The CDR3 DNA reads TGTGCCAGCAGCCATCGACTTCCTAACACCGGGGAGCTGTTTTTT. Its translation: CASSHRLPNTGELFF.

There are many counts of this clonotype. J is TRBJ2-1 and V is TRBV10-3; D is undetermined. The length of the CDR3 is 14 residues. Germline assignment: CDR1 ENHRY and CDR2 SYGVKD. V lost 4 bases, J lost 7 bases, and 14 bases lay in between. The chain's CDR3 is CAISAGIFGNEQFF. In DNA form, the CDR3 reads TGTGCCATCAGTGCCGGCATCTTCGGGAATGAGCAGTTCTTC.

This clonotype was counted at least ten times. This rearrangement joins TRBV7-9 to TRBJ2-3; 8 nucleotides agree with TRBD2. After removal of 6 bases from V and 6 bases from J, the junction contained 8 bases not matched to a gene. Germline-derived CDR1 and CDR2 are SEHNR and FQNEAQ (reference sequence). The CDR3 sequence is 14 residues long. This CDR3 is CASRPSSSGDTQYF. The DNA for the CDR3 is TGTGCCAGCAGGCCGTCATCTAGCGGGGATACGCAGTATTTT.

This clonotype was seen many times. V and J are TRBV5-1 and TRBJ1-1, with TRBD1 identical over 8 bases. The CDR3 contains 15 residues. Germline V gene data show CDR1 as SGHRS and CDR2 as YFSETQ. Trimming took 1 base from V and 4 from J; bases not matched to a gene: 6. CDR3 DNA: TGCGCCAGCAGCTTGCATACAGGGGGGATCACTGAAGCTTTCTTT. Protein sequence: CASSLHTGGITEAFF.

Many counts were recorded for this clonotype. This chain joins TRBV6-2 or TRBV6-3 and TRBJ2-1; D not resolved. Germline V gene data show CDR1 as MNHEY and CDR2 as SVGEGT. V shed 10 bases and J shed 0 bases, with 10 bases lying between them. This CDR3 spans 13 amino acids. In DNA, the CDR3 is TGTGCCACCGACCAGAGCTCCTACAATGAGCAGTTCTTC. Translation gives CATDQSSYNEQFF.